The rows below give T cell receptor beta chains drawn from one sample of a study of sequential checkpoint blockade in melanoma. Some clones are missing from TCRdb's copy, which holds only in-frame ones; the method was immunoSEQ multiplex PCR. The repertoire holds about 18,000 clones, with roughly 66% as singletons. Specimen: CD8+ T cells sorted from blood (inferred from file names), collected from a patient given nivolumab and ipilimumab in sequence. Receptor source: a human donor with melanoma. Each CDR3 is given with its conserved first and last residue. The D gene is left open where the match is weak. Part of the rows lack a size; the others show once, few, many or a class for expanded clones.

j_call clone_size v_call d_call cdr3_nt cdr3_aa
TRBJ1-5 - TRBV2 - TGTGCCAGCAGTGAAGCGGGTTTTCGGGTAGTGAGCAATCAGCCCCAGCATTTT CASSEAGFRVVSNQPQHF
TRBJ2-1 - TRBV6-4 TRBD1 TGTGCCAGCAGTGACACCTGGACAGGTCAGCAGTTCTTC CASSDTWTGQQFF
TRBJ2-4 - TRBV13 TRBD1 TGTGCCAGCAGACAGGGGTGGGCCAAAAACATTCAGTACTTC CASRQGWAKNIQYF
TRBJ2-1 - TRBV2 - TGTGCCAGCAGTGAGTGGGGGCGCGAGCAGTTCTTC CASSEWGREQFF
TRBJ2-1 - TRBV25-1 - TGTGCCAGCACTCCAGGGGGGAATGAGCAGTTCTTC CASTPGGNEQFF
TRBJ2-7 - TRBV28 - TGTGCCAGCAGCCCTTGGAGGGACCTGGAGTCCTACGAGCAGTACTTC CASSPWRDLESYEQYF
TRBJ1-2 - TRBV9 TRBD1 TGTGCCAGCAGCGTAGAGACAGGGGTCAACTATGGCTACACCTTC CASSVETGVNYGYTF
TRBJ2-7 few TRBV7-9 - TGTGCCAGCAGCTTAACAGGCTACGAGCAGTACTTC CASSLTGYEQYF
TRBJ1-5 - TRBV2 - TGTGCCAGCAGCCGCCCCGGGGGGTCCAATCAGCCCCAGCATTTT CASSRPGGSNQPQHF
TRBJ2-1 once TRBV5-1 TRBD1 TGCGCCAGCAGCTTGGAAACAGGGGGCCACAATGAGCAGTTCTTC CASSLETGGHNEQFF
TRBJ2-2 - TRBV2 - TGTGCCAGCAGTGTCCTAAACTCGGGACTTAACACCGGGGAGCTGTTTTTT CASSVLNSGLNTGELFF
TRBJ2-7 - TRBV11-2 TRBD1 TGTGCCAGCAGCGAGCACAGGGGGTGGTCCTACGAGCAGTACTTC CASSEHRGWSYEQYF
TRBJ2-1 - TRBV11-1 TRBD2 TGTGCCAGCAGCCCCGGGACTAGCGGAAATGAGCAGTTCTTC CASSPGTSGNEQFF
TRBJ2-7 - TRBV19 - TGTGCCAGTAGTATAGCCGGAGACCGCGAGCAGTACTTC CASSIAGDREQYF
TRBJ2-1 - TRBV27 - TGTGCCAGCAGTTTTCTGCGGAGCTCCTACAATGAGCAGTTCTTC CASSFLRSSYNEQFF
TRBJ1-2 - TRBV5-5 - TGTGCCAGCAGCTTGGGTCGGGGGGCGAGCTCCTCCTACACCTTC CASSLGRGASSSYTF
TRBJ2-7 medium-sized TRBV7-9 - TGTGCCAGCAGCTTTACGGCGGGACAGTTGGGCTACGAGCAGTACTTC CASSFTAGQLGYEQYF
TRBJ2-1 once TRBV19 TRBD1 TGTGCCAGTACCGCGACAGGGTCCTACGGCAATGAGCAGTTCTTC CASTATGSYGNEQFF
TRBJ2-5 - TRBV10-2 TRBD1 TGCGCCAGCAGTGAAGCCCCGACAGGGGGCGTCGAGACCCAGTACTTC CASSEAPTGGVETQYF
TRBJ2-7 once TRBV7-6 - TGTGCCAGCAGCCCCAGCGGTGCCGTGGAGCAGTACTTC CASSPSGAVEQYF
TRBJ2-3 - TRBV10-3 TRBD2 TGTGCCATCAGTGAGTCTGATAGCGGGTGGAGGGATACGCAGTATTTT CAISESDSGWRDTQYF
TRBJ1-6 - TRBV4-1 - TGCGCCAGCAGCCAAGCGCAGGGCTCCTATAATTCACCCCTCCACTTT CASSQAQGSYNSPLHF
TRBJ2-7 - TRBV27 TRBD1 TGTGCCAGCAGGCCAGGGGGCGGGTCCCCCCTCGAGCAGTACTTC CASRPGGGSPLEQYF
TRBJ2-7 - TRBV7-9 TRBD1 TGTGCCAGCAGCCCAACCGGGGGACAGGGGTACTACGAGCAGTACTTC CASSPTGGQGYYEQYF